The rows below give T cell receptor beta chains drawn from one sample of a study of OX40 agonist ivuxolimab in advanced cancers. Profiling relied on immunoSEQ multiplex PCR, and the TCRdb table lists in-frame clones only, not all of them. Among tens of thousands of clones listed, about 91% were seen once. The sample consisted of CD4+ or CD8+ T cells sorted from blood, taken in a trial of the OX40 agonist ivuxolimab. Receptors were obtained from an adult with an advanced solid tumor such as melanoma, head and neck, liver or kidney cancer. The CDR3 runs from the conserved cysteine through the conserved F or W. A D gene is named only where the DNA matches it firmly. Clone size is given for some rows only: seen once, a few or many times, or a class if the clone is expanded.

TRBJ2-1 - - TRBV14 TGTGCCAGCAGCCACGGTGCAGGGGTTTATGAGCAGTTCTTC CASSHGAGVYEQFF
TRBJ1-5 - - TRBV2 TGTGCCAGCAGTGAAAGGCAGCCCCTGTATTATAGCAATCAGCCCCAGCATTTT CASSERQPLYYSNQPQHF
TRBJ1-1 - once TRBV5-6 TGTGCCAGCAGCGGGACGGGGGGCACTGAAGCTTTCTTT CASSGTGGTEAFF
TRBJ1-4 - - TRBV4-1 TGCGCCAGCAGCCAAGGGGGGGACGGGCTAACTAATGAAAAACTGTTTTTT CASSQGGDGLTNEKLFF
TRBJ2-5 - once TRBV6-5 TGTGCCAGCAGTTACGGGCAGAACCAAGAGACCCAGTACTTC CASSYGQNQETQYF
TRBJ2-7 - - TRBV28 TGTGCCAGCAGGGAAACAGAAAACTACGAGCAGTACTTC CASRETENYEQYF
TRBJ2-1 - - TRBV7-3 TGTGCCAGCAGCTTATTGTTAGGGCCCTACAATGAGCAGTTCTTC CASSLLLGPYNEQFF
TRBJ1-4 TRBD1 - TRBV29-1 TGCAGCGTTGAAGCGGGACAGGGTGGCGAAAAACTGTTTTTT CSVEAGQGGEKLFF
TRBJ2-7 - - TRBV27 TGTGCCAGCAGTTCGACAGGAATCTACGAGCAGTACTTC CASSSTGIYEQYF
TRBJ1-2 - once TRBV4-1 TGCGCCAGCAGCGAAATCTCCCCGTATGGTGGCTACACCTTC CASSEISPYGGYTF
TRBJ2-1 TRBD2 - TRBV7-3 TGTGCCAGCAGCTTAGAGGGCGGGAGCGGCTACAATGAGCAGTTCTTC CASSLEGGSGYNEQFF
TRBJ1-6 TRBD1 - TRBV6-5 TGTGCCAGCGCTCACGAGGACAGGATAAATTCACCCCTCCACTTT CASAHEDRINSPLHF
TRBJ2-1 - - TRBV6-6 TGTGCCAGCAGTTGGTACAATGAGCAGTTCTTC CASSWYNEQFF
TRBJ2-2 TRBD1 - TRBV7-2 TGTGCCAGCAGTCCAGGGGGCGGTTTGGCCGGGGAGCTGTTTTTT CASSPGGGLAGELFF
TRBJ1-1 - - TRBV4-3 TGCGCCAGCAGCCAAGATGACCCTGAGCCCGGGCGGACTGAAGCTTTCTTT CASSQDDPEPGRTEAFF
TRBJ2-7 - - TRBV11-2 TGTGCCAGCAGCTTAGCGCGGGGATACTACGAGCAGTACTTC CASSLARGYYEQYF
TRBJ1-1 - - TRBV4-1 TGCGCCAGCAGCCAAGTTGAAGGGTTGGGTACTGAAGCTTTCTTT CASSQVEGLGTEAFF
TRBJ1-1 - - TRBV5-6 TGTGCCAGCAGCCTAAGAAGGGGATTAAACACTGAAGCTTTCTTT CASSLRRGLNTEAFF
TRBJ2-3 TRBD2 - TRBV4-1 TGCGCCAGCAGCCAAGATTGGGCTAGCGGGACCCCACCAGATACGCAGTATTTT CASSQDWASGTPPDTQYF
TRBJ2-7 - - TRBV15 TGTGCCACCAGCCCCCCTAGGCGCGCCTACGAGCAGTACTTC CATSPPRRAYEQYF
TRBJ2-3 - - TRBV23-1 TGCGCCAGCAATAAACCCAGGGAGATCACAGATACGCAGTATTTT CASNKPREITDTQYF
TRBJ2-1 - - TRBV4-1 TGCGCCAGCAGCCAAGCCGGCCCCTACAATGAGCAGTTCTTC CASSQAGPYNEQFF
TRBJ1-4 - - TRBV5-4 TGTGCCAGCAGCTCAGTCCCATCCCCGGAAGAAAAACTGTTTTTT CASSSVPSPEEKLFF
TRBJ1-2 - - TRBV2 TGTGCCAGCAGTGGCGGCCAAGTGGTATGGTATGGCTACACCTTC CASSGGQVVWYGYTF
TRBJ1-2 - - TRBV29-1 TGCAGCGTTGTTGGTGGAGGGGCACACTATGGCTACACCTTC CSVVGGGAHYGYTF
TRBJ1-3 - - TRBV7-6 TGTGCCAGCAGCTTGGGGCCCTCTGGAAACACCATATATTTT CASSLGPSGNTIYF
TRBJ2-2 - - TRBV11-2 TGTGCCAGCGCCACCTGGGGCGGAGACAACACCGGGGAGCTGTTTTTT CASATWGGDNTGELFF
TRBJ1-6 TRBD1 - TRBV7-8 TGTGCCAGCAGCTTTACAGGGGCGAGTTTCTCCTATAATTCACCCCTCCACTTT CASSFTGASFSYNSPLHF
TRBJ2-7 - - TRBV6-6 TGTGCCAGCAGTTACCTTGGGTCCTACGAGCAGTACTTC CASSYLGSYEQYF
TRBJ2-2 TRBD1 - TRBV27 TGTGCCAGCAGTTTACCCCCCGACAGGGAAGGATCCGGGGAGCTGTTTTTT CASSLPPDREGSGELFF
TRBJ2-2 - - TRBV7-8 TGTGCCAGCAGCTTAGAGGGCTACGGGGAGCTGTTTTTT CASSLEGYGELFF
TRBJ2-1 - - TRBV9 TGTGCCAGCAGCGTAGAGTCCCCTCCCTACAATGAGCAGTTCTTC CASSVESPPYNEQFF
TRBJ1-1 - - TRBV27 TGTGCCAGCAGCTATAGACAGGTCCCTGAAGCTTTCTTT CASSYRQVPEAFF
TRBJ2-5 TRBD2 - TRBV7-2 TGTGCCAGCAGGAGGTGGTCTAGCGGGAACCAAGAGACCCAGTACTTC CASRRWSSGNQETQYF
TRBJ1-2 - - TRBV28 TGTGCCAGCAGTTTCGTCAGGTCCGGGAATGGCTACACCTTC CASSFVRSGNGYTF
TRBJ1-1 - - TRBV7-9 TGTGCCAGCAGCGGAGAAGTTAATTTGAACACTGAAGCTTTCTTT CASSGEVNLNTEAFF
TRBJ1-4 - - TRBV5-5 TGTGCCAGCAGCGACGAACTGACAGTAAATGAAAAACTGTTTTTT CASSDELTVNEKLFF
TRBJ2-7 - - TRBV7-9 TGTGCCAGCAGCTTAGTTGGGGATTACTACGAGCAGTACTTC CASSLVGDYYEQYF
TRBJ2-1 - - TRBV27 TGTGCCAGCAGTTTAGAGGGGCACTACAATGAGCAGTTCTTC CASSLEGHYNEQFF
TRBJ2-3 - - TRBV29-1 TGCAGCGTTGAAGCGGGCAGGGGGGTCACAGATACGCAGTATTTT CSVEAGRGVTDTQYF
TRBJ2-7 - - TRBV5-4 TGTGCCAGCAGCTTTCCGGGAAACTACGAGCAGTACTTC CASSFPGNYEQYF
TRBJ2-2 - - TRBV11-2 TGTGCCAGCAGCAGGGACACCAACAGCGGGGAGCTGTTTTTT CASSRDTNSGELFF
TRBJ2-2 TRBD2 - TRBV7-9 TGTGCCAGCAGCTTATTGGCGGGGGTGGCCACCGGGGAGCTGTTTTTT CASSLLAGVATGELFF
TRBJ2-1 TRBD2 - TRBV27 TGTGCCAGCACCTACGCCGGACTAGCGAAGAATCAAAGGAGCTCCTACAATGAGCAGTTCTTC CASTYAGLAKNQRSSYNEQFF